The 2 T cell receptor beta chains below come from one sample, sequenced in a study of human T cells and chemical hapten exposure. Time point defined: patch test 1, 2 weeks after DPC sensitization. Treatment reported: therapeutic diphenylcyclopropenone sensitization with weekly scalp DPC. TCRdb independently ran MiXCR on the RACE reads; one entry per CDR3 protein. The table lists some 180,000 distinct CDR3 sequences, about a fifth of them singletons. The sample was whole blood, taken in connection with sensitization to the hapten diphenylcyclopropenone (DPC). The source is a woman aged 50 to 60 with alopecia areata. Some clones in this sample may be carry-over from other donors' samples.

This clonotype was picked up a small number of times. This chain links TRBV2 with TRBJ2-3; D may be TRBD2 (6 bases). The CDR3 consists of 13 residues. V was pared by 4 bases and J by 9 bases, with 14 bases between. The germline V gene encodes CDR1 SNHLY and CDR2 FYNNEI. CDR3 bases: TGTGCCAGCAGTGTAGCGGACCAGAAGACGCAGTATTTT. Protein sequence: CASSVADQKTQYF.

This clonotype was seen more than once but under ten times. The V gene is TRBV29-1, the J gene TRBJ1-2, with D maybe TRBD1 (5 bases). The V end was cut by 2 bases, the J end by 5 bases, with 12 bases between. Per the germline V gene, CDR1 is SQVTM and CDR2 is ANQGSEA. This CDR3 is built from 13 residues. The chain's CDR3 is CSVESRVPYGYTF. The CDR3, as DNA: TGCAGCGTTGAAAGCAGGGTACCGTATGGCTACACCTTC.